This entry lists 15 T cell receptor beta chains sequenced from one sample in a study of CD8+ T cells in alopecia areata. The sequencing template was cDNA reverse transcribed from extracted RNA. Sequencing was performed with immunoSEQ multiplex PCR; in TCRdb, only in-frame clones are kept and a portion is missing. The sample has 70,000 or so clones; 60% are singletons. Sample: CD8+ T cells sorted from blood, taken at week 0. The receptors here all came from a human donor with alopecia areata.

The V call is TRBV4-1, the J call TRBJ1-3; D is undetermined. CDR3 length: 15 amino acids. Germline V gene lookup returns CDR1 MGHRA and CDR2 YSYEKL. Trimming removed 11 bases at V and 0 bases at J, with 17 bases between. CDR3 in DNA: TGCGCCTCCTCCCCGCAGTTTGGCTCTGGAAACACCATATATTTT. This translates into CASSPQFGSGNTIYF.

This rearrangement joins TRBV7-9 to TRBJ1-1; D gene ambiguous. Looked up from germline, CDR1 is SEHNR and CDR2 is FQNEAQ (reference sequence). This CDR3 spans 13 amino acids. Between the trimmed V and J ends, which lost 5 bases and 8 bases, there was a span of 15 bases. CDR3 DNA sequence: TGTGCCAGCAGCAATCACCCCCAGGCCGAAGCTTTCTTT. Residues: CASSNHPQAEAFF.

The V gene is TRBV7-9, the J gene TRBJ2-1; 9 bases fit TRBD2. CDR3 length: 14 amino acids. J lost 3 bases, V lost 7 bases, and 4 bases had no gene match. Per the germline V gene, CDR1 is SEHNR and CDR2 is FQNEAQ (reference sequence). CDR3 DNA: TGTGCCAGCAACCCAGCGGGGGGCTACAATGAGCAGTTCTTC. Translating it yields CASNPAGGYNEQFF.

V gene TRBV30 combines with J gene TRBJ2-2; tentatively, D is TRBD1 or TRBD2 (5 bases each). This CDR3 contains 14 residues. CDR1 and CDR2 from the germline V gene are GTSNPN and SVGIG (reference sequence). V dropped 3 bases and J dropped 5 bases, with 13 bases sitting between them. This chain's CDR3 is CAWSYGTRTGELFF. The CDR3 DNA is TGTGCCTGGAGCTACGGGACGAGGACCGGGGAGCTGTTTTTT.

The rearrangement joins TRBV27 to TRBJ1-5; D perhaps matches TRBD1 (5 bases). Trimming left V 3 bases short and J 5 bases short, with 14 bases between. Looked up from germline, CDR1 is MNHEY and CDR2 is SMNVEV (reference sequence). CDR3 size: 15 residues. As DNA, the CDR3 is TGTGCCAGCAGTTTGGTAGGGGATGAGGATCAGCCCCAGCATTTT. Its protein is CASSLVGDEDQPQHF.

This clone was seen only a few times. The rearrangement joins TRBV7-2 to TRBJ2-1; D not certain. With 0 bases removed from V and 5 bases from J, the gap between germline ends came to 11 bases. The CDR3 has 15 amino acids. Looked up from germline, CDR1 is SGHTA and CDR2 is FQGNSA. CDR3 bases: TGTGCCAGCAGCTTAGCATGGACGGCCCACAATGAGCAGTTCTTC. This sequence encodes CASSLAWTAHNEQFF.

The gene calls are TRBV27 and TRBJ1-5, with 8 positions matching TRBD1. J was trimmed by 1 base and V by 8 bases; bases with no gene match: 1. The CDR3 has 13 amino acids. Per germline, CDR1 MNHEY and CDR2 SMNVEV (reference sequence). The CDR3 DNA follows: TGTGCCAGCGGACAGGGAAGCAATCAGCCCCAGCATTTT. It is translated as CASGQGSNQPQHF.

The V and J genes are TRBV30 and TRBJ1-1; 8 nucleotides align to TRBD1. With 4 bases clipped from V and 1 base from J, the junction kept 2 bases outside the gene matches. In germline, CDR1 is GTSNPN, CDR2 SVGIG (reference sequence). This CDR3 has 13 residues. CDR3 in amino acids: CAWIGQGNTEAFF. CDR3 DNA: TGTGCCTGGATCGGACAGGGGAACACTGAAGCTTTCTTT.

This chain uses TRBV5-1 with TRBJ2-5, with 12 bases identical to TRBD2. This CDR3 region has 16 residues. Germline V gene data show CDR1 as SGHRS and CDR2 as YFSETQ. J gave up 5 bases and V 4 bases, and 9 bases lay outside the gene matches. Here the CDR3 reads CASSPKTSGRWETQYF. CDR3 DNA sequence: TGCGCCAGCAGCCCGAAGACTAGCGGGAGATGGGAGACCCAGTACTTC.

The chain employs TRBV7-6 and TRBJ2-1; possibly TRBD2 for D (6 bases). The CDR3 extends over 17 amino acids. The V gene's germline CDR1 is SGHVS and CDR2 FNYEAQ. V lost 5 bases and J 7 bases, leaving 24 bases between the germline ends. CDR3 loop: CASSPMIAASSGNEQFF. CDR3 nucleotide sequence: TGTGCCAGCAGCCCCATGATAGCGGCCAGCTCAGGGAATGAGCAGTTCTTC.

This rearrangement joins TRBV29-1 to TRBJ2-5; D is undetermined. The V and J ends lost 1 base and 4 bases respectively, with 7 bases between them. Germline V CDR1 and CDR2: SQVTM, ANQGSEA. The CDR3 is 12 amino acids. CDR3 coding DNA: TGCAGCGTTGAAGTGTTTTCAGAGACCCAGTACTTC. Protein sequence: CSVEVFSETQYF.

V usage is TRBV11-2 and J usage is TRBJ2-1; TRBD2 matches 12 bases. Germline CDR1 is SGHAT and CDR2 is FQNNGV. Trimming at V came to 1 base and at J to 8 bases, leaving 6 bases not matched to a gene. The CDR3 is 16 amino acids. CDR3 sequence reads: CASSLVLAGGIYEQFF. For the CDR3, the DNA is TGTGCCAGCAGCTTAGTTCTAGCGGGGGGGATCTATGAGCAGTTCTTC.

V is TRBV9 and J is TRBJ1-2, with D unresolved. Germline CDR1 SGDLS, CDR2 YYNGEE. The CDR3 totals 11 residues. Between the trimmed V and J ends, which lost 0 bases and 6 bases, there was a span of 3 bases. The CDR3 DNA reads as TGTGCCAGCAGCGTAGGGCATGGCTACACCTTC. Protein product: CASSVGHGYTF.

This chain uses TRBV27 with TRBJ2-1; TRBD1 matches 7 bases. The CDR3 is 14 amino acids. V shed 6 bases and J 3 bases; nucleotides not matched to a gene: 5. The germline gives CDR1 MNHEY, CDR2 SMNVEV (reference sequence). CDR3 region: CASSYGQDYNEQFF. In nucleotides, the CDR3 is TGTGCCAGCAGCTATGGACAGGACTACAATGAGCAGTTCTTC.

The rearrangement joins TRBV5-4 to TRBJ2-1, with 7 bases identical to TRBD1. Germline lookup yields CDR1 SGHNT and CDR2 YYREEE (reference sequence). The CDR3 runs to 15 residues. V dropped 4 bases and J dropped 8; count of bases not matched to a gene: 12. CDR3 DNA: TGTGCCAGCAGCCCCCCGGGACAGACCGCGGATGAGCAGTTCTTC. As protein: CASSPPGQTADEQFF.